This T cell receptor (beta chain) was captured in a study of blood T cell repertoires in COVID-19. CDR3 size: 14 residues. Trimming left V 2 bases short and J 0 bases short, with 7 bases between. Per the germline V gene, CDR1 is LGHDT and CDR2 is YNNKEL (reference sequence). Authors' data handling: For nucleated cells, counts were estimated from reference gene primer amplification. TCRdb keeps only in-frame clones here, not all; method: immunoSEQ multiplex PCR. V, J and clone size reflect that table, while D and trimming were determined from the DNA. Among about 220,000 clones, roughly 90% were seen once, and the ten largest hold around 15%.

The sequencing input was PBMCs or T cells enriched from blood (not recorded which). The genes are TRBV3-1 (or the pseudogene TRBV3-2) and TRBJ2-5; D not resolved. This TCR derives from a man aged 30 to 39 who had been exposed to COVID-19. The CDR3 bases are TGTGCCAGCAGCCAATTGTCCAACCAAGAGACCCAGTACTTC. Its protein product is CASSQLSNQETQYF.